This T cell receptor (beta chain) was captured by sequencing in a study of T cell responses to AZD1222 COVID-19 vaccine. Study-level results: Repertoires were sampled only after the peak T cell response. Just a handful of AZD1222 recipients tested seropositive at baseline.

The method was immunoSEQ multiplex PCR; TCRdb's version includes in-frame clones alone and lacks a portion of them. Here the sample spans tens of thousands of clones, 90% to 95% being singletons. As for this clone: The antigen remains unidentified.

The CDR3 consists of 15 residues. The germline gives CDR1 MNHEY, CDR2 SMNVEV (reference sequence). Germline trimming cut 0 bases from V and 5 bases from J; bases unmatched to any gene: 5. The source is an adult in good health. Sequences were derived from peripheral blood, sampled on day 0 of MenACWY control vaccination. This chain links TRBV27 with TRBJ1-2; the match to TRBD1 covers 8 bases. The CDR3 loop reads CASSLSIQGAYGYTF. Written as DNA, the CDR3 is TGTGCCAGCAGTTTATCGATCCAGGGGGCGTATGGCTACACCTTC.